Listed below are T cell receptor beta chains from one sample, sequenced in a study of T cells in localized non-small cell lung cancer. This table comes from immunoSEQ multiplex PCR, and its TCRdb copy is limited to in-frame clones, with some not included. This sample carries about 57,000 clones, approximately 93% of them seen once, and the ten largest clones take 20%. Here the sequenced sample was peripheral blood, taken before any cancer treatment. These receptors all stem from a man aged 35-69 years with stage I lung adenocarcinoma. CDR3s include the opening cysteine and the closing phenylalanine or tryptophan. Fields, in order: V gene, D gene, clone size, J gene, CDR3 protein, CDR3 DNA. A D gene is named only where the DNA matches it firmly. Expanded clones are given a class, and other clones once, few, many or no size at all.

>TRBV5-4|NA|NA|TRBJ1-1
CASSKLGGSTEAFF
TGTGCCAGCAGCAAGCTAGGGGGAAGTACTGAAGCTTTCTTT
>TRBV29-1|NA|NA|TRBJ1-1
CSVVGETEAFF
TGCAGCGTTGTGGGGGAGACTGAAGCTTTCTTT
>TRBV28|NA|NA|TRBJ1-2
CASSLSGVYGYTF
TGTGCCAGCAGTTTGTCCGGCGTCTATGGCTACACCTTC
>TRBV18|TRBD2|NA|TRBJ2-1
CASSPPMTSYIYNEQFF
TGTGCCAGCTCACCACCGATGACTAGCTACATCTACAATGAGCAGTTCTTC
>TRBV13|NA|NA|TRBJ1-5
CASSLGRSNQPQHF
TGTGCCAGCAGCTTAGGGAGGAGCAATCAGCCCCAGCATTTT
>TRBV2|TRBD1|NA|TRBJ2-6
CASSETGPAAGANVLTF
TGTGCCAGCAGTGAGACAGGGCCTGCTGCAGGGGCCAACGTCCTGACTTTC
>TRBV5-1|TRBD1|NA|TRBJ2-5
CASSPGQGNQETQYF
TGCGCCAGCAGCCCTGGACAGGGGAACCAAGAGACCCAGTACTTC
>TRBV4-1|TRBD2|NA|TRBJ2-1
CASSQDRREGRHNEQFF
TGCGCCAGCAGCCAAGATCGGCGGGAGGGCCGCCACAATGAGCAGTTCTTC
>TRBV19|NA|NA|TRBJ2-1
CASSIGVSSYNEQFF
TGTGCCAGTAGTATAGGAGTCAGCTCCTACAATGAGCAGTTCTTC
>TRBV6-6|NA|NA|TRBJ1-1
CASRSMGGWTEAFF
TGTGCCAGCAGATCCATGGGGGGATGGACTGAAGCTTTCTTT
>TRBV19|TRBD2|NA|TRBJ2-3
CASSRGRWREGTDTQYF
TGTGCCAGTAGTAGGGGCCGGTGGCGGGAGGGCACAGATACGCAGTATTTT
>TRBV28|TRBD1|NA|TRBJ2-7
CASSSGTGSGEQYF
TGTGCCAGCAGTTCGGGGACAGGGTCTGGCGAGCAGTACTTC
>TRBV4-1|NA|NA|TRBJ2-7
CASSQGLRGVEQYF
TGCGCCAGCAGCCAAGGGTTGAGGGGGGTCGAGCAGTACTTC
>TRBV11-3|NA|NA|TRBJ2-7
CASSLGGFYEQYF
TGTGCCAGCAGCTTAGGCGGGTTCTACGAGCAGTACTTC
>TRBV11-3|NA|NA|TRBJ2-1
CASSSWGGRLAEVAYNEQFF
TGTGCCAGCAGCTCGTGGGGGGGGCGCCTAGCGGAAGTAGCCTACAATGAGCAGTTCTTC
>TRBV5-1|NA|NA|TRBJ2-7
CASSLAVGIYEQYF
TGCGCCAGCAGCTTGGCCGTCGGAATCTACGAGCAGTACTTC
>TRBV7-9|NA|NA|TRBJ2-3
CASSQGTQYF
TGTGCCAGCTCACAGGGTACGCAGTATTTT
>TRBV2|TRBD1|NA|TRBJ1-5
CASRKSGGASNQPQHF
TGTGCCAGCAGAAAATCAGGGGGCGCGAGCAATCAGCCCCAGCATTTT
>TRBV9|TRBD1|few|TRBJ2-2
CASSASMTGPLGGELFF
TGTGCCAGCAGCGCCTCAATGACAGGGCCTTTGGGCGGGGAGCTGTTTTTT
>TRBV5-1|TRBD2|NA|TRBJ2-5
CASSRTSGRLGETQYF
TGCGCCAGCAGCCGTACTAGCGGGAGACTGGGAGAGACCCAGTACTTC
>TRBV5-8|NA|NA|TRBJ2-1
CASSLGTHSYNEQFF
TGTGCCAGCAGCTTGGGAACACATTCCTACAATGAGCAGTTCTTC
>TRBV7-3|TRBD1|NA|TRBJ1-2
CASSSGQGLGLGGYTF
TGTGCCAGCAGCTCCGGACAGGGGTTAGGTCTAGGGGGCTACACCTTC
>TRBV19|TRBD1|NA|TRBJ1-2
CASSRTHAGQGNYGYTF
TGTGCCAGTAGTAGAACCCACGCCGGACAGGGGAACTATGGCTACACCTTC
>TRBV4-3|TRBD2|few|TRBJ2-3
CASSQEVIAGTGDTQYF
TGCGCCAGCAGCCAAGAGGTCATAGCGGGAACCGGAGATACGCAGTATTTT
>TRBV25-1|TRBD1|NA|TRBJ2-7
CASSARDSYSYEQYF
TGTGCCAGCAGTGCCCGGGACAGCTATTCCTACGAGCAGTACTTC
>TRBV7-6|TRBD2|NA|TRBJ2-7
CASSLRSKRDGEQYF
TGTGCCAGCAGCTTAAGGTCAAAGCGGGACGGCGAGCAGTACTTC
>TRBV6-5|NA|NA|TRBJ2-2
CASSYSRRGPGELFF
TGTGCCAGCAGTTACTCGCGGAGGGGCCCCGGGGAGCTGTTTTTT
>TRBV28|NA|NA|TRBJ1-5
CASSLGSVPQPQHF
TGTGCCAGCAGTTTAGGGAGTGTACCTCAGCCCCAGCATTTT
>TRBV4-3|TRBD2|NA|TRBJ2-2
CASSQGYSGSWTGELFF
TGCGCCAGCAGCCAAGGTTATAGCGGGAGCTGGACCGGGGAGCTGTTTTTT
>TRBV2|NA|NA|TRBJ2-7
CASSASRGSTFEQYF
TGTGCCAGCAGTGCTTCCAGGGGATCCACTTTCGAGCAGTACTTC
>TRBV5-1|TRBD1|NA|TRBJ2-7
CASSLVVGQEGYEQYF
TGCGCCAGCAGCTTGGTTGTGGGACAGGAGGGTTACGAGCAGTACTTC
>TRBV19|NA|NA|TRBJ1-5
CASSVRGVGQPQHF
TGTGCCAGTAGTGTTAGGGGCGTAGGTCAGCCCCAGCATTTT
>TRBV28|NA|NA|TRBJ1-1
CASSSLGNTEAFF
TGTGCCAGCAGTTCCCTGGGGAACACTGAAGCTTTCTTT
>TRBV18|NA|NA|TRBJ2-7
CASSPRRDSNEQYF
TGTGCCAGCTCACCACGGCGGGACAGCAACGAGCAGTACTTC
>TRBV18|TRBD1|once|TRBJ2-3
CASSPSGQGRRTDTQYF
TGTGCCAGCTCACCATCTGGACAGGGGCGTAGGACAGATACGCAGTATTTT
>TRBV7-9|NA|once|TRBJ2-5
CASSRRVSLQETQYF
TGTGCCAGCAGCCGCAGGGTATCGCTACAAGAGACCCAGTACTTC
>TRBV28|NA|NA|TRBJ1-5
CASSQGPIQPQHF
TGTGCCAGCAGCCAGGGCCCAATTCAGCCCCAGCATTTT
>TRBV28|NA|NA|TRBJ1-5
CASSLMGNQPQHF
TGTGCCAGCAGTTTAATGGGCAATCAGCCCCAGCATTTT
>TRBV27|NA|NA|TRBJ1-2
CASSLSGIYGYTF
TGTGCCAGCAGTTTGTCAGGCATCTATGGCTACACCTTC
>TRBV4-1|NA|NA|TRBJ2-4
CASSQGGGLLAKNIQYF
TGCGCCAGCAGCCAAGGGGGAGGACTTTTAGCCAAAAACATTCAGTACTTC
>TRBV18|TRBD2|NA|TRBJ2-1
CASSLGAGYNEQFF
TGTGCCAGCTCCCTTGGAGCGGGATACAATGAGCAGTTCTTC
>TRBV30|NA|NA|TRBJ2-7
CAVDSAYEQYF
TGTGCCGTGGACAGCGCCTACGAGCAGTACTTC
>TRBV25-1|NA|once|TRBJ2-6
CASSSLSGANVLTF
TGTGCCAGCAGCTCTCTCTCTGGGGCCAACGTCCTGACTTTC
>TRBV9|NA|NA|TRBJ2-2
CASSEGRLNTGELFF
TGTGCCAGCAGCGAGGGGCGGCTGAACACCGGGGAGCTGTTTTTT
>TRBV4-1|NA|NA|TRBJ2-5
CASSRWQGEVQYF
TGCGCCAGCAGCCGGTGGCAGGGCGAAGTCCAGTACTTC
>TRBV15|TRBD2|NA|TRBJ2-2
CATRSLTSGPAGELFF
TGTGCCACCAGATCCTTGACTAGCGGCCCTGCCGGGGAGCTGTTTTTT